A single sample gave rise to the 2 T cell receptor beta chains below, sequenced in a study of cytomegalovirus exposure and HLA in healthy donors. Generated by immunoSEQ multiplex PCR, the TCRdb table keeps only in-frame clones and is missing some. In the table there are about 200,000 clones, 80% to 90% of which are singletons. The sequenced material came from PBMCs. These receptors all stem from a woman aged 18-29 years in good health and CMV-seropositive.

The rearrangement links TRBV6-5 to TRBJ2-7; 11 bases line up with TRBD1. The germline V gene encodes CDR1 MNHEY and CDR2 SVGAGI. The junction had 0 bases not matched to a gene; V was cut back by 2 bases and J by 0 bases. This CDR3 has 15 amino acids. CDR3 DNA: TGTGCCAGCAGTTACGGGACAGGGGGCTCCTACGAGCAGTACTTC. Translating it yields CASSYGTGGSYEQYF.

This chain uses TRBV10-2 with TRBJ2-2; TRBD1 matches at 8 bases. The germline CDR1 and CDR2 sequences are WSHSY and SAAADI. J gave up 0 bases and V 5 bases, and 2 bases lay outside the gene matches. CDR3 length equals 15 residues. CDR3 DNA sequence: TGCGCCAGCAGTCCGACAGGGGCGAACACCGGGGAGCTGTTTTTT. Translation gives CASSPTGANTGELFF.